This T cell receptor (beta chain) comes out of a study of cytomegalovirus exposure and HLA in healthy donors (dated by TCRdb to about 2017). Some background on the complete study: In an earlier analysis of approximately 640 of the donors, roughly 300 Gb of sequence data and 100 million or so unique TCR beta sequences from some 170 million T cells were reported. Approximately 310 gigabases of sequencing data and 70 million to 85 million unique TCR sequences were included in an early release covering under 650 HLA-typed donors. Of the 300 to 500 genotyped donors, roughly 80% were placed in the genetic ancestry cluster associated with self-reported Caucasian donors. The study aimed to test whether cataloging public T cell receptors could reveal signatures of past pathogen exposure. The study profiled the T cell repertoires of hundreds of subjects by immunosequencing and related them to cytomegalovirus serostatus. In addition to the first cohort of 650 to 800 subjects, a separate validation cohort of 130 or so different subjects was used. To predict cytomegalovirus infection status, the study brought together high-throughput TCR immunosequencing, statistical association of individual TCRs with disease status, and machine learning. A later analysis re-examined previously published TCR beta repertoires from roughly 650 donors and added high-resolution HLA genotyping to investigate patterns of TCR occurrence. Rather than drawing on any new phenotypic data, the later analysis identified candidate immune exposures from TCR beta sequences and the way those sequences occurred across donors. An earlier analysis of 587 of the donors used high-throughput TCR beta sequencing to judge whether each TCR beta V gene segment behaved as functional or pseudogenic. Donor age, sex, ethnicity and CMV serostatus were compiled alongside the repertoire data. In a later genetic analysis, genome-wide SNP genotypes for about 55% of the roughly 700 donors were used, and that subset was treated as a discovery cohort. Every discovery cohort repertoire had been produced on one sequencing platform. Both class I and class II loci were covered by HLA typing, at four-digit resolution. The number of donors typed differed by locus, with about 629-630 for A, B, C, DRB1 and DQB1, roughly 520 for DQA1, 606 for DPA1, and around 460 for DPB1. Roughly 5 DR-DQ haplotypes were handled as single units for association and clustering because linkage in the cohort was strong. Among under 450 genotyped donors of the cohort, an average of approximately 240,000 unique TCR beta nucleotide sequences were sequenced per donor, about a sixth of them non-productive.

Via the germline V gene (reference sequence), CDR1 is LNHNV and CDR2 YYDKDF. Spanning cysteine to phenylalanine, the CDR3 consists of 17 amino acids. The CDR3 DNA has 51 bases and is translated from base 1. The germline V and J ends show losses of 3 bases and 7 bases respectively, and no gene match explains 8 bases of the junction. What the authors observed across the whole study: Across donors, most TCR sequences were observed very rarely, whereas some public TCRs were present in many individuals. Roughly uniform sequencing depth across donors was assumed in presence/absence analyses, although this assumption may not hold. Correlated functional status among segregating V segments might be attributable to linkage disequilibrium, but an unknown experimental factor could not be ruled out. Compared with equally common non-associated chains, HLA-associated TCR beta chains in a later analysis were more clonally expanded and had lower generation probabilities. The earlier analysis of nearly 600 of the donors excluded 15 to 20 rarely observed V segments, including chromosome 9 orphons, because counts were too low. An earlier analysis of approximately 570 of the donors showed that most TCR beta V segments appeared in productive rearrangements either about 87% or about 30% of the time, which broadly matched IMGT annotations. A further reported finding was that TCR beta sequences accurately predicted the HLA-A and HLA-B alleles for most subjects in the first cohort. At a false discovery rate of 0.05, a later analysis linked under 20,000 TCR beta sequences to specific HLA alleles. The cohort was sequenced for TCR beta chains only, and without alpha or paired-chain data the features that could be detected were limited. The classifier was reported to diagnose cytomegalovirus status with high specificity and sensitivity in both the original cohort and the validation cohort. When HLA alleles, especially DR and DQ, strongly co-occurred, attributing TCR associations to individual alleles was difficult. The only immune exposure information available for the cohort was CMV serostatus. An association between a missense DCLRE1C variant and V-gene and J-gene trimming of TCR beta chains was found in a later genetic analysis and replicated in an independent cohort. In the study, 164 TCR beta chains were listed as associated with cytomegalovirus. Because HLA typing was missing for some donors at each locus, association tests included only the typed subset. The authors suggested that the approach could potentially be extended to other disease states and immunological phenotypes. A later analysis reported that several top co-occurrence clusters appeared linked to parvovirus B19, influenza, CMV and Epstein-Barr virus. In vitro tests confirmed that three of the cytomegalovirus-associated TCR beta chains recognize cytomegalovirus antigens. A cluster of highly shared sequence variants was judged likely to be a technical artifact of the sequencing pipeline. Some IMGT-functional V segments, including TRBV6-2 and TRBV6-3, could not be told apart with the 87-base-pair reads, so those segments were excluded. In a later analysis, the rate of TCR association differed among HLA loci, with DRB1 alleles having the most associated TCRs and HLA-C alleles having the fewest. Compared with the 666-donor mean, donors in an Asian-associated ancestry cluster had fewer N-insertions in productive TCRs, according to a later genetic analysis. A later analysis found that most CMV-associated TCR beta chains appeared HLA-restricted, with HLA associations seemingly driven largely by CMV exposure.

Receptors were amplified or captured by the immunoSEQ multiplex PCR assay. The multiplex PCR relied on a mix of 60 forward primers for TCR Vbeta segments and 13 reverse primers for TCR Jbeta segments. A multiplex PCR assay on genomic DNA amplified the CDR3 region of rearranged TCR beta genes. The amplified TCR beta libraries were sequenced on the Illumina HiSeq System as 87-base-pair reads. In the authors' own workflow: A later analysis counted about 76 million unique TCR beta chains across the 690 or so repertoires, and around 12 million of these chains were shared by at least two donors. To remove PCR and sequencing errors, raw reads were error-corrected and collapsed into unique sequences using a nearest-neighbor algorithm that merged closely related sequences. CDR3 sequences were aligned to IMGT reference sequences to assign V, D and J gene segments. Each retained sequence needed at least a six-nucleotide match to both a V gene segment and a J gene segment. A rearrangement counted as productive if the CDR3 had no stop codons and remained in frame with V and J, and every other rearrangement counted as non-productive. CDR3 was defined according to IMGT convention as the region running from the second conserved V-encoded cysteine to the conserved J-encoded phenylalanine. Sequences without an unambiguous match to a single V gene segment were excluded from the earlier analysis of 587 of the donors. In an earlier analysis of a few hundred of the donors, V segments were called functional above 56.7% productive rearrangements and were called segregating when the between-donor standard deviation exceeded 5%. A statistical classification framework was built to diagnose cytomegalovirus status from the catalog of TCR beta chain sequences. In a later analysis, TCR nucleotide sequences were compared against IMGT/GENE-DB human TR gene sequences so that V and J genes could be assigned. Using the TCRdist pipeline, a later analysis assigned CDR3 sequences along with most-parsimonious VDJ recombination scenarios. In a later analysis, each TCR beta chain was defined by its CDR3 amino acid sequence together with its V-gene family, and reads without a unique V-gene family were excluded. In a later analysis, 500 to 700 highly shared, low-generation-probability nucleotide sequences were removed to address suspected cross-contamination and a sequencing artifact. In a later analysis, a clonal expansion index was calculated for each public chain from normalized within-repertoire ranks of inferred template counts. In a later analysis, generation probabilities were computed using a VDJ recombination model fitted to out-of-frame rearrangements, and the results were checked against IGoR. Hypergeometric tests were used in a later analysis to score TCR-TCR, TCR-HLA and TCR-CMV co-occurrence, with a repertoire-size bias correction applied to the TCR pairs. To estimate false discovery rates, a later analysis permuted the HLA or CMV assignments 20 times. In a later analysis, co-occurring TCRs were grouped using DBSCAN, and TCRdist sequence similarity was added for clustering within HLA-allele-positive subsets. Repertoires with fewer than 30,000 or more than 120,000 public chains, plus five repertoires with anomalous nucleotide sharing, were excluded from co-occurrence clustering. TCRdb carries this immuneACCESS record with in-frame sequences only. Its versions omit some clonotypes, under half of them owing to an unresolved V gene in the studies checked, with the rest unexplained. V and J calls and clone size follow that table, whereas D and trimming were derived from the DNA. The sample table holds some 170,000 clones, of which roughly 79% were seen once. The top ten clonotypes cover roughly 1.2% of the sample.

In the case of this clone: Its target antigen remains unknown. Base-call qualities are not available, and no considerably larger clone is one nucleotide away.

The cohort consisted of 600 to 700 healthy bone marrow donors. At the time of sampling, every cohort member was nominally healthy, though immune exposures that went unrecorded were likely present. The donor tested CMV seronegative, placing the donor among the 352 seronegative members of the cohort. A peripheral blood sample was collected from each donor, and TCR beta sequencing was performed on peripheral blood mononuclear cells. The Qiagen DNeasy Blood Extraction Kit was used to extract genomic DNA from the blood cell samples. The V and J genes are TRBV15 and TRBJ2-1, with 14 middle bases fitting TRBD2. This TCR was sampled from a woman in her forties or fifties in good health and CMV-seronegative. Sequenced material: PBMCs. The CDR3 reads as follows: CATSRAEGLAGENEQFF. The sequenced DNA is TGTGCCACCAGCAGGGCCGAGGGACTAGCGGGAGAAAATGAGCAGTTCTTC.